These 13 T cell receptor beta chains were all obtained from the same sample, sequenced in a study of shared clonotypes between healthy human individuals. The method was immunoSEQ multiplex PCR; TCRdb's version includes in-frame clones alone and lacks a portion of them. Of roughly 1 million clones in the sample, about 84% are singletons; the top ten hold around 0.47%. Specimen: memory CD4+ T cells from PBMCs. Subset indicated: CD45RA-negative fraction. The receptors were sampled from a man aged 18 to 29 in good health. Some clones in this sample may be carry-over from other donors' samples.

The rearrangement joins TRBV9 to TRBJ1-3, with 9 bases identical to TRBD1. The V segment lost 7 bases and the J segment 4 bases; nucleotides outside the gene matches: 3. The CDR3 spans 13 residues. Germline V gene data show CDR1 as SGDLS and CDR2 as YYNGEE. In nucleotides, the CDR3 is TGTGCCAGCGGGACAGGGTTCGGAAACACCATATATTTT. Amino acids: CASGTGFGNTIYF. The whole variable domain, filled in from reference TRBV9 and TRBJ1-3, reads DSGVTQTPKHLITATGQRVTLRCSPRSGDLSVYWYQQSLDQGLQFLIQYYNGEERAKGNILERFSAQQFPDLHSELNLSSLELGDSALYFCASGTGFGNTIYFGEGSWLTVV.

The chain employs TRBV5-1 and TRBJ2-7; D might be TRBD2 (5 bases). The germline V gene has CDR1 SGHRS and CDR2 YFSETQ. V lost 1 base and J lost 5, with 10 bases in between. This CDR3 is 13 amino acids long. Written as DNA, the CDR3 is TGCGCCAGCAGCTTGCGACTGAGGGACGAGCAGTACTTC. It specifies CASSLRLRDEQYF.

The chain recombines TRBV30 with TRBJ2-3, with D tentatively TRBD1 or TRBD2 (5 bases each). The CDR3 length is 15 residues. Germline-derived CDR1 and CDR2 are GTSNPN and SVGIG (reference sequence). Deletions cut 0 bases from V and 0 bases from J, with 10 bases between. The CDR3 coding sequence is TGTGCCTGGAGTGTGGGACGGGTTAGCACAGATACGCAGTATTTT. It encodes CAWSVGRVSTDTQYF.

The V and J genes are TRBV7-2 and TRBJ2-3; 16 bases match TRBD2. The V segment lost 5 bases and the J segment 6 bases; nucleotides outside the gene matches: 8. This CDR3 is built from 17 residues. Germline lookup yields CDR1 SGHTA and CDR2 FQGNSA. The CDR3 spells CASSLGTSGRVGDTQYF. The CDR3 DNA is TGTGCCAGCAGCCTCGGGACTAGCGGGAGGGTTGGGGATACGCAGTATTTT.

The rearrangement joins TRBV19 to TRBJ1-5; no clear D gene. The germline gives CDR1 LNHDA, CDR2 SQIVND (reference sequence). Trimming stripped 4 bases from V and 0 bases from J, with 16 bases between. The CDR3 is 17 amino acids. Here the CDR3 DNA reads TGTGCCAGTAGTACCACCTGGCGACGGGGTAGCAATCAGCCCCAGCATTTT. This codes for CASSTTWRRGSNQPQHF. Based on the CDR3 plus reference TRBV19 and TRBJ1-5, the full variable domain is DGGITQSPKYLFRKEGQNVTLSCEQNLNHDAMYWYRQDPGQGLRLIYYSQIVNDFQKGDIAEGYSVSREKKESFPLTVTSAQKNPTAFYLCASSTTWRRGSNQPQHFGDGTRLSIL.

The J gene is TRBJ2-5, the V gene TRBV4-2; D possibly corresponds to TRBD2 (7 bases). Trimming left V 4 bases short and J 0 bases short, with 15 bases between. Germline V lookup: CDR1 LGHNA, CDR2 YNFKEQ. The CDR3 sequence is 16 residues long. CDR3 sequence (DNA): TGTGCCAGCAGCCCCGGGGGCGGGAGCTACCAAGAGACCCAGTACTTC. Translation: CASSPGGGSYQETQYF.

The chain is built from TRBV7-9 and TRBJ2-5; D possibly corresponds to TRBD1 (6 bases). Germline V lookup: CDR1 SEHNR, CDR2 FQNEAQ (reference sequence). Trimming took off 3 bases at V and 2 bases at J, with 13 bases between the two ends. There are 15 residues in the CDR3. CDR3 sequence: CASSLDRSTQETQYF. For the CDR3, the DNA is TGTGCCAGCAGCTTGGACAGAAGCACACAAGAGACCCAGTACTTC.

V gene TRBV4-3 combines with J gene TRBJ2-7, with D perhaps given as TRBD1 or TRBD2 (7 bases each). The V gene lost 3 bases and the J gene lost 7 bases, with 13 bases spanning the gap. CDR1 LGHNA and CDR2 YSLEER come from the germline V gene. This CDR3 spans 13 amino acids. CDR3 protein: CASSHPRGGEQYF. The CDR3 nucleotides are TGCGCCAGCAGCCATCCCAGGGGGGGAGAGCAGTACTTC.

The J gene is TRBJ2-3, the V gene TRBV4-1, with 7 bases aligning to TRBD2. The CDR3 contains 16 residues. The germline gives CDR1 MGHRA, CDR2 YSYEKL. V dropped 4 bases and J dropped 1; count of bases not matched to a gene: 8. The CDR3 loop is CASSRIGGSGTDTQYF. CDR3 nucleotide sequence: TGCGCCAGCAGCCGAATCGGGGGGAGTGGCACAGATACGCAGTATTTT.

The chain joins TRBV5-4 to TRBJ2-5, with D possibly matching TRBD2 (5 bases). The ends were cut back, 5 bases at V and 3 bases at J, with 17 bases in the middle. Looked up from germline, CDR1 is SGHNT and CDR2 is YYREEE (reference sequence). This CDR3 is built from 15 residues. CDR3 sequence reads: CASSLREPGKETQYF. In nucleotides, the CDR3 is TGTGCCAGCAGTTTAAGGGAACCCGGGAAAGAGACCCAGTACTTC.

The chain couples TRBV6-5 to TRBJ1-4, with 10 bases identical to TRBD1. CDR3 length: 15 residues. CDR1 is MNHEY, CDR2 SVGAGI, per germline. V lost 6 bases to trimming and J lost 8 bases; unmatched junction nucleotides: 9. This CDR3 reads CASSRRQTGGEKLFF. Written as DNA, the CDR3 is TGTGCCAGCAGCCGCCGCCAGACAGGGGGCGAAAAACTGTTTTTT.

About this clone itself: The junction departs from the called germline gene at one end, perhaps through a read error. This sequence joins TRBV4-1 and TRBJ2-1; 7 bases align to TRBD1. The CDR3 runs 17 residues. Germline V gene data show CDR1 as MGHRA and CDR2 as YSYEKL. The CDR3 here is CASSPSAPRGGRSQQFF. CDR3 bases: TGCGCTAGCAGCCCGTCCGCTCCTAGAGGGGGCCGCTCACAGCAGTTCTTC.

The rearrangement joins TRBV5-1 to TRBJ2-3, with 14 positions matching TRBD2. Germline V gives CDR1 SGHRS, CDR2 YFSETQ. The CDR3 contains 16 residues. V lost 4 bases, J lost 3 bases, and 4 bases stayed unmatched. This chain's CDR3 is CASSARTSGRTDTQYF. In nucleotides, the CDR3 is TGCGCCAGCAGCGCCAGGACTAGCGGGAGGACAGATACGCAGTATTTT. The variable domain in full, completed from reference TRBV5-1 and TRBJ2-3, reads KAGVTQTPRYLIKTRGQQVTLSCSPISGHRSVSWYQQTPGQGLQFLFEYFSETQRNKGNFPGRFSGRQFSNSRSEMNVSTLELGDSALYLCASSARTSGRTDTQYFGPGTRLTVL.